This TCR beta chain was captured by sequencing in a study of CD8+ T cells in alopecia areata (dated by TCRdb to 2016 to 2018). Regarding the study in general: The treated patients took part in an open-label pilot trial in which moderate-to-severe alopecia areata was treated with oral tofacitinib at 5 to 10 mg twice daily. Tofacitinib was given for 6 to 18 months, followed by 6 months of follow-up off drug to assess delayed response and recurrence. For the treated patients, the SALT score, which quantifies what percentage of scalp surface area is affected, served as the measure of disease severity. In both human patients and the C3H/HeJ mouse model, the study applied high-throughput TCRbeta sequencing to look at T cell clonal expansion in alopecia areata. In humans, TCRbeta sequencing was performed on scalp tissue and on sorted CD4+ and CD8+ peripheral blood T cells from healthy controls and from patients with patchy or totalis/universalis alopecia areata. Patients on tofacitinib were biopsied at baseline and after 4 and 24 weeks of treatment, and several of the patients also had a later scalp biopsy. Clonality in the scalp was compared among normal scalp (n=4), patchy alopecia areata scalp (n=8), and alopecia totalis/universalis scalp (n=8). The RNA source kit depended on sample type: the PAXgene miRNA kit for fixed scalp, the miRNeasy kit for PBMCs, and the RNeasy kit for mouse skin. immunoSEQ multiplex PCR using 35 Vbeta forward primers and 13 Jbeta reverse primers was used to amplify TCRbeta CDR3 regions. Points the paper makes about the study in general: Compared with mice, TCR sequences shared between patients were less clear, possibly partly because of HLA diversity across the patient population. Because the treated cohort was small and had only one nonresponder, larger studies are needed to examine links between baseline CD8+ expansion and response. Tofacitinib significantly decreased scalp clonality and the number of expanded CD8+ clones among the top 100 scalp clones. Compared with normal scalp, lesional scalp had higher clonality and more expanded CD8+ clones, particularly in alopecia totalis/universalis, a pattern that suggests antigenic drive. Unlike mouse skin, which is dominated by gammadelta T cells, normal human skin has resident alphabeta T cells that are also sequenced, and this complicates analysis of the scalp TCR repertoire. Many expanded lesional clones persisted in scalp and blood during tofacitinib treatment, which may partly explain relapse after stopping treatment.

A word on this clone: It has no known antigen specificity. Base qualities are missing; no much larger clone stands one base away.

Read against the paper, the sample's time point label means: 20 to 30 weeks on oral tofacitinib. Taken with the paper, the label for treatment or condition translates to: oral pan-JAK inhibitor, 5-10 mg twice daily. Lesional scalp punch biopsies and peripheral blood were obtained from alopecia areata patients. PBMCs were separated by density centrifugation and stained for CD3, CD4 and CD8, after which CD4+ and CD8+ T cells were sorted on a FACSAria. V is trimmed back by 2 bases and J by 4 bases, and the junction contains 4 bases that no gene match accounts for. CDR3 length: 14 amino acids, cysteine to phenylalanine. Only the CDR3 portion is preserved as DNA: 42 bases, with reading frame beginning at the first base. Reading the germline V gene gives CDR1 MNHNS and CDR2 SASEGT. Library method: the immunoSEQ multiplex PCR assay. RNA was extracted from all samples and reverse transcribed into cDNA, which served as template for TCR sequencing. First-strand cDNA was synthesized using SuperScript III with a 2:1 mix of oligo-dT and random hexamers. Amplification bias was assessed with a synthetic immune receptor repertoire, and residual bias was removed computationally. The study's processing was this. Raw reads were preprocessed to remove errors, and CDR3 was defined according to IMGT conventions as the region from the conserved cysteine to phenylalanine. Clonality was calculated as 1 minus Shannon entropy normalized by log2 of the number of productive unique TCRs. CD4 or CD8 identity of scalp clones was inferred by cross-referencing scalp TCRbeta sequences with sorted blood CD4 and CD8 repertoires. Sourced from immuneACCESS, this table was stored by TCRdb with only in-frame sequences that have V and J called. A share of the clones is absent; for the studies checked, an unresolved V gene accounts for under half, and the remainder has no known explanation. V and J calls and clone size are as listed in that table; D and trimming were resolved from the DNA. The sample table shows around 100,000 clones, and less than 70% are seen once. The ten largest clones add up to 3% to 3.5% of the sample.

This specimen was CD4+ T cells sorted from blood, taken at week 24, from a patient treated with tofacitinib. The TCR sequence derives from a human donor with alopecia areata. The sequence links TRBV6-1 to TRBJ1-2, with 7 junctional bases fitting TRBD1. The DNA reads as follows: TGTGCCAGCAGTGAAAGGAGGGACAGCTATGGCTACACCTTC. Its protein reads: CASSERRDSYGYTF.